This is a list of T cell receptor beta chains from one sample in a study of control samples from healthy donors and cancer patients. Produced via immunoSEQ multiplex PCR; TCRdb's table is partial and in-frame only. The sample comprises roughly 180,000 clones, 91% of which are singletons, and about 2% rests with the top ten. Sample: blood. The receptors originated from a woman aged 40 to 55 in good health. CDR3s include the opening cysteine and the closing phenylalanine or tryptophan. D genes are given only for firm matches.

J gene: TRBJ2-7; CDR3 length: 15; V gene: TRBV27; D gene: NA; CDR3 protein: CASSPDYRGSYEQYF; CDR3 DNA: TGTGCCAGCAGTCCAGACTACCGGGGATCCTACGAGCAGTACTTC
J gene: TRBJ1-2; CDR3 length: 12; V gene: TRBV12-3/TRBV12-4; D gene: NA; CDR3 protein: CASSPALVGYTF; CDR3 DNA: TGTGCCAGCAGTCCCGCGTTAGTAGGCTACACCTTC
J gene: TRBJ2-5; CDR3 length: 18; V gene: TRBV5-6; D gene: TRBD2; CDR3 protein: CASSPTRTSGGYQETQYF; CDR3 DNA: TGTGCCAGCAGCCCGACCCGGACTAGCGGGGGGTACCAAGAGACCCAGTACTTC
J gene: TRBJ1-1; CDR3 length: 13; V gene: TRBV7-3; D gene: NA; CDR3 protein: CASSLSPDTEAFF; CDR3 DNA: TGTGCCAGCAGCTTAAGTCCAGACACTGAAGCTTTCTTT
J gene: TRBJ2-1; CDR3 length: 16; V gene: TRBV10-3; D gene: NA; CDR3 protein: CAIRLGGGRTYNEQFF; CDR3 DNA: TGTGCCATCAGGCTGGGTGGAGGGAGGACCTACAATGAGCAGTTCTTC
J gene: TRBJ1-3; CDR3 length: 14; V gene: TRBV9; D gene: TRBD1; CDR3 protein: CASSTGTAGNTIYF; CDR3 DNA: TGTGCCAGCAGCACAGGGACAGCTGGAAACACCATATATTTT
J gene: TRBJ2-1; CDR3 length: 14; V gene: TRBV7-8; D gene: NA; CDR3 protein: CASKVAGGYNEQFF; CDR3 DNA: TGTGCCAGCAAGGTGGCGGGCGGGTACAATGAGCAGTTCTTC
J gene: TRBJ2-7; CDR3 length: 15; V gene: TRBV6-6; D gene: TRBD1; CDR3 protein: CASSSSDRGPYEQYF; CDR3 DNA: TGTGCCAGCAGTTCCTCGGACAGGGGGCCCTACGAGCAGTACTTC
J gene: TRBJ2-2; CDR3 length: 13; V gene: TRBV4-1; D gene: NA; CDR3 protein: CASSRALSGELFF; CDR3 DNA: TGCGCCAGCAGCCGGGCCTTATCCGGGGAGCTGTTTTTT
J gene: TRBJ1-5; CDR3 length: 16; V gene: TRBV4-1; D gene: TRBD1; CDR3 protein: CASSQGTGGGNQPQHF; CDR3 DNA: TGCGCCAGCAGCCAGGGGACAGGCGGTGGCAATCAGCCCCAGCATTTT
J gene: TRBJ2-2; CDR3 length: 16; V gene: TRBV11-2; D gene: NA; CDR3 protein: CASSSPAGQNTGELFF; CDR3 DNA: TGTGCCAGCAGCTCCCCAGCGGGTCAGAACACCGGGGAGCTGTTTTTT
J gene: TRBJ1-4; CDR3 length: 15; V gene: TRBV14; D gene: NA; CDR3 protein: CASSQVGGASRKLFF; CDR3 DNA: TGTGCCAGCAGCCAAGTCGGGGGAGCTTCGCGAAAACTGTTTTTT
J gene: TRBJ2-3; CDR3 length: 16; V gene: TRBV4-1; D gene: NA; CDR3 protein: CASSQIRTDAADTQYF; CDR3 DNA: TGCGCCAGCAGCCAGATACGGACGGATGCGGCAGATACGCAGTATTTT
J gene: TRBJ1-5; CDR3 length: 15; V gene: TRBV19; D gene: NA; CDR3 protein: CASSSGTVGVQPQHF; CDR3 DNA: TGTGCCAGTAGCTCCGGGACGGTGGGAGTTCAGCCCCAGCATTTT
J gene: TRBJ2-2; CDR3 length: 15; V gene: TRBV6-5; D gene: NA; CDR3 protein: CASSYRGIYTGELFF; CDR3 DNA: TGTGCCAGCAGTTACAGGGGAATTTACACCGGGGAGCTGTTTTTT
J gene: TRBJ1-1; CDR3 length: 17; V gene: TRBV5-5; D gene: NA; CDR3 protein: CASSLVGGSFRRSEAFF; CDR3 DNA: TGTGCCAGCAGCTTGGTTGGGGGGTCCTTTCGAAGGTCTGAAGCTTTCTTT
J gene: TRBJ2-1; CDR3 length: 16; V gene: TRBV6-6; D gene: NA; CDR3 protein: CASSRGAGAVHNEQFF; CDR3 DNA: TGTGCCAGCAGTAGGGGAGCTGGGGCGGTCCACAATGAGCAGTTCTTC
J gene: TRBJ2-3; CDR3 length: 15; V gene: TRBV7-8; D gene: NA; CDR3 protein: CASSLAPQGRDTQYF; CDR3 DNA: TGTGCCAGCAGCTTAGCCCCGCAAGGACGAGATACGCAGTATTTT
J gene: TRBJ1-2; CDR3 length: 16; V gene: TRBV5-1; D gene: NA; CDR3 protein: CASRLPSGGWDYGYTF; CDR3 DNA: TGCGCCAGCAGATTACCCTCGGGGGGCTGGGACTATGGCTACACCTTC
J gene: TRBJ1-5; CDR3 length: 15; V gene: TRBV6-1; D gene: NA; CDR3 protein: CASSEGETAHQPQHF; CDR3 DNA: TGTGCCAGCAGTGAAGGAGAGACAGCCCATCAGCCCCAGCATTTT
J gene: TRBJ2-6; CDR3 length: 16; V gene: TRBV3-1/TRBV3-2; D gene: NA; CDR3 protein: CASSPFRDSGANVLTF; CDR3 DNA: TGTGCCAGCAGCCCGTTTCGGGACTCTGGGGCCAACGTCCTGACTTTC
J gene: TRBJ1-3; CDR3 length: 12; V gene: TRBV3-1/TRBV3-2; D gene: NA; CDR3 protein: CASSGQGNTIYF; CDR3 DNA: TGTGCCAGCTCCGGCCAGGGAAACACCATATATTTT